Listed here are 9 T cell receptor beta chains from one sample, sequenced in a study of shared clonotypes between healthy human individuals. TCRdb keeps only in-frame clones here, not all; method: immunoSEQ multiplex PCR. The sample has nearly 750,000 clones; 72% are singletons. What was sequenced was memory CD4+ T cells sorted from blood. Documented subset: CD45RA-negative fraction. These receptors originate from a woman aged 25 to 39 in good health.

This clone was picked up one time. The chain couples TRBV11-2 to TRBJ2-3; TRBD1 matches 8 bases. The germline V gene encodes CDR1 SGHAT and CDR2 FQNNGV. There are 16 residues in the CDR3. J was trimmed by 1 base and V by 5 bases; bases with no gene match: 8. In DNA, the CDR3 is TGTGCCAGCAGCAGCGCGACAGGGGTCGGCACAGATACGCAGTATTTT. Translated, it gives CASSSATGVGTDTQYF.

This sequence joins TRBV7-9 and TRBJ2-1; 11 positions match TRBD2. This CDR3 contains 17 residues. V gave up 4 bases and J gave up 7 bases; unmatched junction bases: 12. Germline V gene sequence: CDR1 SEHNR, CDR2 FQNEAQ (reference sequence). CDR3 sequence (DNA): TGTGCCAGCAGCTATTCAATCGGGGGACTAGCGGTTAATGAGCAGTTCTTC. It specifies CASSYSIGGLAVNEQFF. Full variable domain (rest looked up from reference TRBV7-9 and TRBJ2-1): DTGVSQNPRHKITKRGQNVTFRCDPISEHNRLYWYRQTLGQGPEFLTYFQNEAQLEKSRLLSDRFSAERPKGSFSTLEIQRTEQGDSAMYLCASSYSIGGLAVNEQFFGPGTRLTVL.

The rearrangement uses TRBV19 and TRBJ2-1; 11 nucleotides align to TRBD2. Germline V CDR1 and CDR2: LNHDA, SQIVND (reference sequence). The CDR3 consists of 13 residues. V lost 5 bases and J lost 8; bases outside the gene matches: 2. CDR3 region: CASSSLAGDEQFF. CDR3 in DNA: TGTGCCAGTAGTTCACTAGCGGGAGATGAGCAGTTCTTC.

V gene TRBV5-5 combines with J gene TRBJ2-2, with 9 bases that match TRBD2. The germline gives CDR1 SGHKS, CDR2 YYEKEE (reference sequence). V was pared by 4 bases and J by 6 bases, with 13 bases of the junction left unmatched. The CDR3 consists of 17 residues. In DNA form, the CDR3 reads TGTGCCAGCAGCGGTCTAGCGGGGACTCCCATCTCCGGGGAGCTGTTTTTT. Amino acid sequence: CASSGLAGTPISGELFF.

This sequence joins TRBV2 and TRBJ2-2; 7 positions match TRBD1. Germline-derived CDR1 and CDR2 are SNHLY and FYNNEI. V lost 6 bases, J lost 6 bases, and 4 bases stayed unmatched. This CDR3 is built from 13 residues. CDR3 sequence (DNA): TGTGCCAGCAGCCCCGACAGGGCCGGGGAGCTGTTTTTT. Encoded protein: CASSPDRAGELFF.

This clone was observed once. This chain uses TRBV7-3 with TRBJ2-3; a weak D match, TRBD2 (6 bases). The CDR3 is made up of 15 amino acids. The V gene lost 5 bases and the J gene lost 6 bases, with 18 bases spanning the gap. The germline CDR1 and CDR2 sequences are SGHTA and FQGTGA. CDR3 sequence: CASSPQGGPGDTQYF. CDR3 DNA: TGTGCCAGCAGCCCCCAGGGAGGCCCCGGGGATACGCAGTATTTT. Supplemented by reference TRBV7-3 and TRBJ2-3, the full variable domain reads GAGVSQTPSNKVTEKGKYVELRCDPISGHTALYWYRQSLGQGPEFLIYFQGTGAADDSGLPNDRFFAVRPEGSVSTLKIQRTERGDSAVYLCASSPQGGPGDTQYFGPGTRLTVL.

Note on this clone: The junction departs from germline at one end; a sequencing error may be responsible. The rearrangement uses TRBV11-2 and TRBJ2-7; no clear D gene. The CDR3 has 11 amino acids. Germline CDR1 and CDR2: SGHAT and FQNNGV. In DNA, the CDR3 is TGTGCCAGCAGCCAGGTTCGAACTTGGGACTTC. This encodes CASSQVRTWDF.

The chain links TRBV6-4 to TRBJ2-6; D may correspond to TRBD1 or TRBD2 (5 bases each). Germline V gene lookup returns CDR1 MRHNA and CDR2 SNTAGT. This CDR3 contains 14 residues. V gave up 6 bases and J gave up 2 bases, with 8 bases separating them. The CDR3 DNA reads as TGTGCCAGCAGGACAGCGGCTGGGGCCAACGTCCTGACTTTC. Translating it yields CASRTAAGANVLTF.

The V call is TRBV28, the J call TRBJ1-4; D is unresolved. The V and J ends lost 4 bases and 2 bases respectively, with 8 bases between them. The CDR3 is 14 amino acids. Per the germline V gene, CDR1 is MDHEN and CDR2 is SYDVKM. The DNA of the CDR3 is TGTGCCAGCAGTTCCTACCCGACTAATGAAAAACTGTTTTTT. This translates into CASSSYPTNEKLFF.